Below, one T cell receptor (beta chain) is given with its context. Roughly 10 milliliters of peripheral blood were drawn from each donor. The data derive from a study of blood T cells in healthy people across ages. About the study: Roughly one uniquely barcoded beta molecule per two T cells was captured.

A second PCR of 7 to 11 cycles used a sample-barcoded 5' primer and a J-beta primer mix. Each CDR3 protein gets one entry after TCRdb re-called the 5' RACE reads with MiXCR. Here the sample spans roughly 730,000 distinct CDR3 sequences, more than 50% being singletons. The germline V and J ends were trimmed by 0 bases and 0 bases, with 21 bases remaining between them. CDR1 MNHEY and CDR2 SVGEGT come from the germline V gene. The CDR3 spans 20 residues. The chain employs TRBV6-2 or TRBV6-3 and TRBJ2-4, with D unresolved. This sequence was found in a man aged 35-49 years in good health. Material for sequencing was blood. CDR3 loop: CASSYSHAAFSALAKNIQYF. DNA of the CDR3: TGTGCCAGCAGTTACTCACACGCAGCGTTCAGCGCCCTAGCCAAAAACATTCAGTACTTC.